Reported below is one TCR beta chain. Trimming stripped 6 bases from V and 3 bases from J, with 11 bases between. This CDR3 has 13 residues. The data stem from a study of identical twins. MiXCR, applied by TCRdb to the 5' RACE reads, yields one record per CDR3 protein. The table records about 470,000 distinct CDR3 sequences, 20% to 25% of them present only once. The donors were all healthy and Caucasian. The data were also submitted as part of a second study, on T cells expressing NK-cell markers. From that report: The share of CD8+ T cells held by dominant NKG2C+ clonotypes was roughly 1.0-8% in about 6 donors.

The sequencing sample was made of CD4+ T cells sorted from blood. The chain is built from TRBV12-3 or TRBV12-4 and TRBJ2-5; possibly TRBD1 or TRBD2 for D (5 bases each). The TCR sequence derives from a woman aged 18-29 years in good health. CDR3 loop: CASSRGRKETQYF. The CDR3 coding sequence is TGTGCCAGCAGCCGGGGCCGAAAAGAGACCCAGTACTTC.